These 22 T cell receptor beta chains were sequenced from one sample in a study of blood T cell repertoires in COVID-19. Profiled with immunoSEQ multiplex PCR; TCRdb holds only in-frame clones, not every one. Here the sample spans about 130,000 clones, about four fifths being singletons. Sequencing was done on a sample of peripheral blood. The receptors derive from a man in his forties with active or convalescent COVID-19.

The chain combines TRBV29-1 with TRBJ1-3; D possibly corresponds to TRBD1 (6 bases). CDR1 SQVTM and CDR2 ANQGSEA come from the germline V gene. The V gene lost 7 bases and the J gene lost 8 bases, with 12 bases spanning the gap. This CDR3 spans 11 amino acids. The CDR3 loop is CSAEGGDTIYF. CDR3 sequence (DNA): TGCAGCGCTGAGGGGGGGGACACCATATATTTT.

The rearrangement links TRBV10-3 to TRBJ2-3; 11 bases map to TRBD2. The V gene's germline CDR1 is ENHRY and CDR2 SYGVKD. The CDR3 contains 14 residues. V gave up 6 bases and J gave up 3 bases; unmatched junction bases: 2. The CDR3 protein is CAIRIAGGTDTQYF. Here the CDR3 DNA reads TGTGCCATCAGAATAGCGGGGGGGACAGATACGCAGTATTTT.

This clone has only a few counts. The chain is built from TRBV4-1 and TRBJ1-5; TRBD1 agrees at 9 bases. The trim removed 3 bases at V and 2 bases at J, leaving 2 bases unmatched. CDR1 and CDR2 (germline): MGHRA, YSYEKL. The CDR3 extends over 15 amino acids. The CDR3 region has the DNA TGCGCCAGCAGCCAGGGGGACAGGGGCAATCAGCCCCAGCATTTT. Translation: CASSQGDRGNQPQHF.

The chain uses TRBV19 and TRBJ1-5, with a tentative D call TRBD1 (6 bases). Between the trimmed V and J ends, which lost 3 bases and 3 bases, there was a span of 12 bases. The CDR3 runs 15 residues. Germline values: CDR1 LNHDA, CDR2 SQIVND (reference sequence). DNA for the CDR3: TGTGCCAGTAGTATGTCCAGGGGTGTCAATCAGCCCCAGCATTTT. Its translation is CASSMSRGVNQPQHF. Variable domain in full (rest from reference TRBV19 and TRBJ1-5): DGGITQSPKYLFRKEGQNVTLSCEQNLNHDAMYWYRQDPGQGLRLIYYSQIVNDFQKGDIAEGYSVSREKKESFPLTVTSAQKNPTAFYLCASSMSRGVNQPQHFGDGTRLSIL.

The rearrangement uses TRBV30 and TRBJ1-3, with D possibly TRBD1 on 6 matching bases. The germline gives CDR1 GTSNPN, CDR2 SVGIG (reference sequence). This CDR3 has 14 residues. V lost 5 bases and J 2 bases, leaving 13 bases between the germline ends. The CDR3 protein is CAWRARGAGNTIYF. The CDR3 DNA reads as TGTGCCTGGCGTGCCAGGGGAGCTGGAAACACCATATATTTT.

The J gene is TRBJ1-6, the V gene TRBV19; TRBD1 agrees at 7 bases. Germline V gene sequence: CDR1 LNHDA, CDR2 SQIVND (reference sequence). V lost 9 bases to trimming and J lost 6 bases; unmatched junction nucleotides: 14. The CDR3 spans 16 residues. This CDR3 reads CASRDRDSFINSPLHF. The CDR3 DNA reads as TGTGCCAGCCGGGACAGAGATTCTTTTATTAATTCACCCCTCCACTTT.

This rearrangement joins TRBV27 to TRBJ1-2; possibly TRBD1 for D (6 bases). Trimming left V 6 bases short and J 8 bases short, with 19 bases between. Germline values: CDR1 MNHEY, CDR2 SMNVEV (reference sequence). CDR3 size: 14 residues. This CDR3 reads CASRSSGKGEGYTF. CDR3 nucleotides: TGTGCCAGCAGATCCTCAGGGAAGGGGGAAGGCTACACCTTC.

The chain is built from TRBV7-3 and TRBJ2-2; 8 positions match TRBD1. This CDR3 has 15 residues. The germline V gene encodes CDR1 SGHTA and CDR2 FQGTGA. V shed 5 bases, J shed 4 bases, and the junction held 6 bases outside the gene matches. CDR3 in DNA: TGTGCCAGCAGCCCGGACAGGGCGGGCACCGGGGAGCTGTTTTTT. Translated, it gives CASSPDRAGTGELFF.

This chain joins TRBV10-3 and TRBJ1-4; perhaps TRBD1 as D (5 bases). CDR3 size: 13 residues. The germline V gene encodes CDR1 ENHRY and CDR2 SYGVKD. Trimming stripped 10 bases from V and 2 bases from J, with 11 bases between. The CDR3 coding sequence is TGTGCCACGTCATGGGGCACTAATGAAAAACTGTTTTTT. This gives the protein CATSWGTNEKLFF.

This chain links TRBV30 with TRBJ1-3; D uncertain. The CDR3 extends over 11 amino acids. In germline, CDR1 is GTSNPN, CDR2 SVGIG (reference sequence). V was pared by 4 bases and J by 2 bases, with 3 bases between. CDR3 in amino acids: CAWTTGNTIYF. The CDR3 DNA follows: TGTGCCTGGACAACTGGAAACACCATATATTTT. Together with reference TRBV30 and TRBJ1-3, the CDR3 gives the full variable domain: SQTIHQWPATLVQPVGSPLSLECTVEGTSNPNLYWYRQAAGRGLQLLFYSVGIGQISSEVPQNLSASRPQDRQFILSSKKLLLSDSGFYLCAWTTGNTIYFGEGSWLTVV.

The V call is TRBV7-2, the J call TRBJ2-7; TRBD2 matches 9 bases. The CDR3 has 15 residues. Germline V gene data show CDR1 as SGHTA and CDR2 as FQGNSA. The trim removed 5 bases at V and 3 bases at J, leaving 8 bases unmatched. The CDR3 sequence is CASSRGASGNYEQYF. CDR3 in DNA: TGTGCCAGCAGCCGGGGGGCTAGCGGGAACTACGAGCAGTACTTC.

V is TRBV11-2 and J is TRBJ2-7; 13 nucleotides match TRBD2. The germline CDR1 and CDR2 sequences are SGHAT and FQNNGV. The ends lost 5 bases at V and 7 bases at J; junction bases unmatched: 14. The CDR3 spans 17 residues. The chain's CDR3 is CASSQTGTSGTRGEQYF. CDR3 in DNA: TGTGCCAGCAGCCAAACCGGGACTAGCGGGACCCGGGGGGAGCAGTACTTC.

The V gene is TRBV5-6, the J gene TRBJ2-7; a weak D match, TRBD1 (5 bases). This CDR3 region has 15 residues. Germline assignment: CDR1 SGHDT and CDR2 YYEEEE. V lost 3 bases and J 0 bases, leaving 13 bases between the germline ends. In nucleotides, the CDR3 is TGTGCCAGCAGCTCCACAGGAAGGACCTCCTACGAGCAGTACTTC. Amino acids: CASSSTGRTSYEQYF.

The rearrangement joins TRBV7-2 to TRBJ2-3, with 13 bases matching TRBD2. CDR3 length: 16 residues. The germline gives CDR1 SGHTA, CDR2 FQGNSA. Trimming at V came to 5 bases and at J to 4 bases, leaving 6 bases not matched to a gene. CDR3 DNA: TGTGCCAGCAGCCTCACTAGCGGGGGGGCAGCAGATACGCAGTATTTT. This translates into CASSLTSGGAADTQYF.

The chain joins TRBV15 to TRBJ1-5, with 9 bases identical to TRBD1. The CDR3 is made up of 18 amino acids. V gave up 0 bases and J gave up 6 bases; unmatched junction bases: 12. CDR1 and CDR2 from the germline V gene are LNHNV and YYDKDF (reference sequence). This CDR3 reads CATSRDSGGQGLAQPQHF. CDR3 coding DNA: TGTGCCACCAGCAGAGATTCAGGGGGACAGGGACTGGCTCAGCCCCAGCATTTT.

This clone showed up just once. The rearrangement joins TRBV9 to TRBJ2-4; D gene unclear. V lost 5 bases and J lost 6, with 9 bases in between. The CDR3 is 12 residues long. Germline CDR1 and CDR2: SGDLS and YYNGEE. The CDR3 coding sequence is TGTGCCAGCAGGGCCTGGGCAAACATTCAGTACTTC. Its protein product is CASRAWANIQYF.

The chain is built from TRBV6-2 or TRBV6-3 and TRBJ2-7; 15 nucleotides align to TRBD2. The CDR3 runs 16 residues. Trimming took 5 bases from V and 2 from J; bases not matched to a gene: 4. CDR1 is MNHEY, CDR2 SVGEGT, per germline. CDR3 coding DNA: TGTGCCAGCAGTCGGACTAGCGGGGGGGCCCCCTACGAGCAGTACTTC. Amino acid sequence: CASSRTSGGAPYEQYF.

This clone was seen more than once but under ten times. This chain joins TRBV29-1 and TRBJ2-2; TRBD1 might be the D (6 bases). The CDR3 length is 15 residues. With 3 bases removed from V and 0 bases from J, the gap between germline ends came to 11 bases. Germline lookup yields CDR1 SQVTM and CDR2 ANQGSEA. CDR3 protein: CSVDPGTTNTGELFF. The DNA of the CDR3 is TGCAGCGTTGATCCCGGGACAACGAACACCGGGGAGCTGTTTTTT.

V gene TRBV20-1 combines with J gene TRBJ1-1, with no clear D. V was pared by 3 bases and J by 1 base, with 9 bases between. The CDR3 loop spans 13 amino acids. Per germline, CDR1 DFQATT and CDR2 SNEGSKA (reference sequence). The CDR3 loop is CSASDPGNTEAFF. The CDR3 DNA reads TGCAGTGCTAGTGATCCGGGGAACACTGAAGCTTTCTTT.

This clone showed up just a few times. The rearrangement uses TRBV7-4 and TRBJ1-5; D unresolved. In germline, CDR1 is SGHVT, CDR2 SQSDAQ. The CDR3 sequence is 15 residues long. The V gene lost 3 bases and the J gene lost 5 bases, with 14 bases spanning the gap. This chain's CDR3 is CASSFSMQRDQPQHF. The CDR3 DNA is TGTGCCAGCAGCTTTTCTATGCAGCGAGATCAGCCCCAGCATTTT.

The V call is TRBV9, the J call TRBJ1-1; D is ambiguous. The CDR3 runs 14 residues. Germline-derived CDR1 and CDR2 are SGDLS and YYNGEE. Between the trimmed V and J ends, which lost 4 bases and 5 bases, there was a span of 15 bases. This CDR3 reads CASSPHATGTEAFF. The CDR3 region has the DNA TGTGCCAGCAGCCCCCACGCAACGGGGACTGAAGCTTTCTTT.

J is TRBJ2-5 and V is TRBV28; 9 bases line up with TRBD1. The CDR3 covers 16 residues. V lost 6 bases and J lost 2; bases outside the gene matches: 10. Per germline, CDR1 MDHEN and CDR2 SYDVKM. The CDR3 is CASSRASGTGQETQYF. The CDR3 bases are TGTGCCAGCAGCAGGGCTTCCGGGACAGGGCAAGAGACCCAGTACTTC.